This passage covers 25 T cell receptor beta chains from one sample sequenced in a study of blood T cells in healthy people across ages. A second 7 to 11 cycle PCR used barcoded and J-beta primers. TCRdb re-called the 5' RACE reads through MiXCR, storing one row per CDR3 protein. The data show approximately 800,000 distinct CDR3 sequences, 56% seen once. The sequencing input was blood. The receptors here all came from a man in his forties in good health.

The chain employs TRBV3-1 and TRBJ1-1; D gene unclear. The germline CDR1 and CDR2 sequences are LGHDT and YNNKEL (reference sequence). V lost 0 bases, J lost 5 bases, and 19 bases lay in between. The CDR3 is made up of 17 amino acids. CDR3 residues: CASSQDGVSWGVTEAFF. Written as DNA, the CDR3 is TGTGCCAGCAGCCAAGATGGGGTTAGCTGGGGAGTGACTGAAGCTTTCTTT.

This chain connects TRBV7-9 to TRBJ2-1, with D perhaps matching TRBD2 (5 bases). V was clipped by 5 bases and J by 9 bases, with 14 bases between them. Germline V gene sequence: CDR1 SEHNR, CDR2 FQNEAQ (reference sequence). The CDR3 is 13 residues long. CDR3 DNA: TGTGCCAGCAGCCATCCCCCCACTAGTGAGCAGTTCTTC. Its translation is CASSHPPTSEQFF.

The V call is TRBV7-8, the J call TRBJ2-1, with D maybe TRBD1 (6 bases). Germline CDR1 and CDR2: SGHVS and FQNEAQ. Between the trimmed V and J ends, which lost 3 bases and 12 bases, there was a span of 12 bases. The CDR3 runs 12 residues. The chain's CDR3 is CASSFLQDRQFF. The CDR3 DNA sequence: TGTGCCAGCAGCTTCCTGCAGGACAGGCAGTTCTTC.

This chain joins TRBV6-6 and TRBJ2-1, with 11 nucleotides matching TRBD2. V lost 8 bases to trimming and J lost 5 bases; unmatched junction nucleotides: 8. Germline CDR1 MNHNY, CDR2 SVGAGI (reference sequence). This CDR3 is 15 amino acids long. For the CDR3, the DNA is TGTGCCAGCCAGAAGACTAGCGGGGTAAACAATGAGCAGTTCTTC. This translates into CASQKTSGVNNEQFF.

V is TRBV12-3 or TRBV12-4 and J is TRBJ2-1; 7 bases are shared with TRBD2. J was trimmed by 0 bases and V by 6 bases; bases with no gene match: 14. The CDR3 is 18 residues long. Here the CDR3 DNA reads TGTGCCAGCAGCTATAGGCACGCGGGACTACTCTCCTACAATGAGCAGTTCTTC. Protein product: CASSYRHAGLLSYNEQFF.

The genes are TRBV7-6 and TRBJ2-1; either TRBD1 or TRBD2 may fit D (6 bases each). The J call may be in error: the DNA end matches TRBJ2-7 better. Germline CDR1 SGHVS, CDR2 FNYEAQ. The CDR3 is 18 residues long. CDR3 loop: CASSPFSGAGRSYNEQYF. CDR3 bases: TGTGCCAGCAGCCCCTTCTCAGGGGCGGGGCGCTCCTACAATGAGCAGTACTTC.

The V and J genes are TRBV28 and TRBJ2-3; TRBD1 is a possible D gene (5 bases). CDR1 is MDHEN and CDR2 is SYDVKM in the germline V gene. The CDR3 has 14 residues. Trimming removed 2 bases at V and 4 bases at J, with 10 bases between. The DNA for the CDR3 is TGTGCCAGCAGTTTAAGCCCAGGGCCAGATACGCAGTATTTT. The encoded protein is CASSLSPGPDTQYF.

This clonotype has just a few counts. This chain uses TRBV4-2 with TRBJ2-5, with a possible D match to TRBD2 (5 bases). The V gene's germline CDR1 is LGHNA and CDR2 YNFKEQ. The CDR3 sequence is 16 residues long. V lost 3 bases to trimming and J lost 2 bases, with 16 bases between them. CDR3 sequence (DNA): TGTGCCAGCAGCCAGAAGGTAGCGACCACTCAAGAGACCCAGTACTTC. This sequence encodes CASSQKVATTQETQYF.

The table lists this clonotype with a count of one. The junction differs from germline at one of its ends, possibly a read error. The chain uses TRBV4-3 and TRBJ1-1; D not resolved. This CDR3 spans 15 amino acids. The germline V gene has CDR1 LGHNA and CDR2 YSLEER. CDR3 nucleotides: TGCGCCAGCAGCCACGGACTTTTGGTGAACACTAAAGCTTTCTTT. This encodes CASSHGLLVNTKAFF.

The V and J genes are TRBV7-2 and TRBJ2-1; D not certain. Germline V gives CDR1 SGHTA, CDR2 FQGNSA. This CDR3 is built from 14 residues. V dropped 8 bases and J dropped 0 bases, with 11 bases sitting between them. In nucleotides, the CDR3 is TGTGCCAGCGCCCGGTGGTCCTCCTACAATGAGCAGTTCTTC. Translating gives CASARWSSYNEQFF.

The V and J genes are TRBV20-1 and TRBJ1-2, with D unclear. V lost 0 bases, J lost 5 bases, and 13 bases lay in between. Germline loops: CDR1 DFQATT, CDR2 SNEGSKA (reference sequence). The CDR3 extends over 14 amino acids. CDR3: CSARDPLKVYGYTF. The CDR3 coding sequence is TGCAGTGCTAGAGATCCTCTGAAGGTTTATGGCTACACCTTC.

V is TRBV7-2 and J is TRBJ2-5; 8 bases match TRBD1. The trim removed 5 bases at V and 5 bases at J, leaving 7 bases unmatched. From germline, CDR1 is SGHTA and CDR2 FQGNSA. This CDR3 has 14 residues. CDR3 residues: CASSRSRGPETQYF. CDR3 nucleotides: TGTGCCAGCAGCCGCTCCAGGGGGCCGGAGACCCAGTACTTC. Based on the CDR3 plus reference TRBV7-2 and TRBJ2-5, the full variable domain is GAGVSQSPSNKVTEKGKDVELRCDPISGHTALYWYRQSLGQGLEFLIYFQGNSAPDKSGLPSDRFSAERTGGSVSTLTIQRTQQEDSAVYLCASSRSRGPETQYFGPGTRLLVL.

CDR3 residues: CASSSGTAGGNQETQYF. For the CDR3, the DNA is TGTGCCAGCAGTTCCGGAACGGCGGGGGGGAACCAAGAGACCCAGTACTTC. This chain connects TRBV27 to TRBJ2-5; 9 nucleotides agree with TRBD2. Unmatched junction bases numbered 9, after V lost 4 bases and J lost 0 bases. Germline V gene data show CDR1 as MNHEY and CDR2 as SMNVEV (reference sequence). CDR3 length: 17 amino acids.

This clonotype was seen only a few times. The chain joins TRBV3-1 to TRBJ2-3; D gene unclear. V shed 1 base and J shed 2 bases, with 10 bases lying between them. Germline V gene sequence: CDR1 LGHDT, CDR2 YNNKEL (reference sequence). The CDR3 covers 15 residues. The CDR3 nucleotides read TGTGCCAGCAGCCAAGGACCCTTAGCCACAGATACGCAGTATTTT. Translating gives CASSQGPLATDTQYF.

This clonotype was detected only a few times. The chain joins TRBV20-1 to TRBJ2-6; D ambiguous. The CDR3 is 12 residues long. V was clipped by 7 bases and J by 0 bases, with 4 bases between them. Germline V gene data show CDR1 as DFQATT and CDR2 as SNEGSKA (reference sequence). CDR3 DNA sequence: TGCAGTGGCGCCTCTGGGGCCAACGTCCTGACTTTC. This encodes CSGASGANVLTF.

This clonotype came up a few times. The rearrangement joins TRBV4-1 to TRBJ2-1; TRBD1 aligns across 9 bases. Losses at the gene ends were 6 bases for V and 7 bases for J; bases not matched to a gene: 7. Germline CDR1 is MGHRA and CDR2 is YSYEKL. This CDR3 comprises 14 residues. CDR3 loop: CASSLQGAFNEQFF. The CDR3 nucleotides are TGCGCCAGCAGTTTACAGGGGGCGTTTAATGAGCAGTTCTTC.

J is TRBJ2-3 and V is TRBV12-3 or TRBV12-4; the D is unclear. V gave up 8 bases and J gave up 4 bases, with 16 bases separating them. The CDR3 runs to 14 residues. CDR3 sequence reads: CASVETLGSDTQYF. Written as DNA, the CDR3 is TGTGCCAGCGTGGAGACGTTGGGTTCAGATACGCAGTATTTT.

This clonotype was seen many times. The chain carries TRBV13 and TRBJ2-7, with a tentative D call TRBD2 (6 bases). The CDR3 has 17 residues. V dropped 3 bases and J dropped 0 bases, with 18 bases sitting between them. From germline, CDR1 is PRHDT and CDR2 FYEKMQ (reference sequence). The CDR3 DNA reads as TGTGCCAGCAGCTTGGGGGGTTGGTGGGAGAGCTCCTACGAGCAGTACTTC. This encodes CASSLGGWWESSYEQYF.

This clonotype was detected a few times. This chain uses TRBV6-5 with TRBJ2-6, with unresolved D. There are 19 residues in the CDR3. V lost 4 bases to trimming and J lost 0 bases, with 19 bases between them. Germline V lookup: CDR1 MNHEY, CDR2 SVGAGI. The CDR3, as DNA: TGTGCCAGCAGTTCACCCCAAACAGAGCCTAGCTCTGGGGCCAACGTCCTGACTTTC. Translated: CASSSPQTEPSSGANVLTF.

The chain carries TRBV7-9 and TRBJ2-5; perhaps TRBD2 as D (6 bases). The germline gives CDR1 SEHNR, CDR2 FQNEAQ (reference sequence). The CDR3 is 16 amino acids. The V gene lost 5 bases and the J gene lost 3 bases, with 19 bases spanning the gap. The CDR3 DNA reads TGTGCCAGCAGCCCTTCGCTCGGGACTTTTGAAGAGACCCAGTACTTC. Its protein product is CASSPSLGTFEETQYF.

The V and J genes are TRBV2 and TRBJ1-6; D is perhaps TRBD1 (5 bases). The CDR3 consists of 15 residues. V lost 0 bases to trimming and J lost 7 bases, with 10 bases between them. Germline lookup yields CDR1 SNHLY and CDR2 FYNNEI. CDR3 in amino acids: CASSEALGGNSPLHF. The CDR3 DNA reads TGTGCCAGCAGTGAAGCGCTTGGGGGAAATTCACCCCTCCACTTT.

Ten or more counts support this clonotype. The CDR3 is CASSSFGGSTDTQYF. The CDR3 DNA reads as TGTGCCAGCAGTTCCTTTGGGGGGTCCACAGATACGCAGTATTTT. V and J are TRBV12-3 or TRBV12-4 and TRBJ2-3; a possible D gene is TRBD2 (6 bases). V was shortened by 4 bases and J by 2 bases, with 13 bases between the two germline ends. The CDR3 runs to 15 residues.

V is TRBV5-1 and J is TRBJ2-6; unclear D gene. Germline-derived CDR1 and CDR2 are SGHRS and YFSETQ. The CDR3 is 14 residues long. V was trimmed by 5 bases and J by 4 bases, leaving 10 bases between them. CDR3 DNA sequence: TGCGCCAGCAGTACGGTTACCGGGGCCAACGTCCTGACTTTC. Its protein is CASSTVTGANVLTF.

The rearrangement joins TRBV5-4 to TRBJ2-7, with 11 bases lining up with TRBD1. The germline V gene encodes CDR1 SGHNT and CDR2 YYREEE (reference sequence). The CDR3 is 19 amino acids. V dropped 1 base and J dropped 1; count of bases not matched to a gene: 13. CDR3 coding DNA: TGTGCCAGCAGCTTGACCTTCGGGACAGGGGGTATTGGATCCTACGAGCAGTACTTC. As protein: CASSLTFGTGGIGSYEQYF.

In this sample, this clonotype turned up once. This rearrangement joins TRBV4-2 to TRBJ2-5, with TRBD2 matching 7 bases. Germline V gives CDR1 LGHNA, CDR2 YNFKEQ. The J segment lost 1 base and the V segment lost 4 bases, leaving 9 bases of the junction unmatched. This CDR3 spans 16 amino acids. Written as DNA, the CDR3 is TGTGCCAGCAGCCCCCAACGGGGAGGGGTCCAAGAGACCCAGTACTTC. Its protein is CASSPQRGGVQETQYF.